This entry lists 24 T cell receptor beta chains sequenced from one sample in a study of T-cell memory formation after mild COVID-19. TCRdb processed the 5' RACE reads anew with MiXCR; each CDR3 protein has one entry. The sample holds hundreds of thousands of distinct CDR3 sequences, roughly 23% seen once. Sequencing was performed on PBMCs or a T cell subset sorted from them (not recorded which). These TCRs come from an adult woman who had mild COVID-19 (a few samples of this study predate the infection). Cell type and time point are not known.

This clonotype was detected a few times. As DNA, the CDR3 is TGCAGTGCTGAAAGACAGGGACTAGGGCATGGCCTCCACTTT. This gives the protein CSAERQGLGHGLHF. The chain couples TRBV20-1 to TRBJ1-6, with TRBD1 identical over 7 bases. V trimming: 5 bases; J trimming: 15 bases; junction bases outside the gene matches: 16. CDR3 length: 14 amino acids. The germline V gene has CDR1 DFQATT and CDR2 SNEGSKA (reference sequence).

This clonotype was recorded a few times. The chain is built from TRBV5-1 and TRBJ1-6, with D perhaps matching TRBD1 (5 bases). Germline V gene sequence: CDR1 SGHRS, CDR2 YFSETQ. V was clipped by 3 bases and J by 7 bases, with 14 bases between them. The CDR3 is 15 residues long. CDR3 region: CASSWEGLGNSPLHF. CDR3 coding DNA: TGCGCCAGCAGCTGGGAGGGGCTGGGCAATTCACCCCTCCACTTT.

The rearrangement joins TRBV20-1 to TRBJ1-1; possible D gene TRBD1, 6 bases. The V gene lost 3 bases and the J gene lost 1 base, with 12 bases spanning the gap. The germline V gene has CDR1 DFQATT and CDR2 SNEGSKA (reference sequence). CDR3 size: 14 residues. The CDR3 DNA follows: TGCAGTGCTAGGAGCAGGGGTTGGAACACTGAAGCTTTCTTT. As protein: CSARSRGWNTEAFF.

The chain joins TRBV4-1 to TRBJ2-5; D is perhaps TRBD2 (6 bases). Germline lookup yields CDR1 MGHRA and CDR2 YSYEKL. Between the trimmed V and J ends, which lost 1 base and 5 bases, there was a span of 14 bases. The CDR3 spans 15 residues. The CDR3 nucleotides are TGCGCCAGCAGCCAAGTGTTCCGTGGGGGGGAGACCCAGTACTTC. It encodes CASSQVFRGGETQYF.

A few counts support this clonotype. V usage is TRBV20-1 and J usage is TRBJ2-1; TRBD2 matches at 9 bases. With V trimmed by 5 bases and J by 1 base, 6 bases remained unmatched. Germline assignment: CDR1 DFQATT and CDR2 SNEGSKA (reference sequence). The CDR3 is 15 residues long. DNA of the CDR3: TGCAGTGCTGAGGGACTAGCCCCTTCCTACAATGAGCAGTTCTTC. Its translation is CSAEGLAPSYNEQFF.

This clonotype was picked up many times. V and J are TRBV12-3 or TRBV12-4 and TRBJ1-2; D is undetermined. V shed 7 bases and J shed 2 bases, with 20 bases lying between them. The CDR3 covers 16 residues. For the CDR3, the DNA is TGTGCCAGCACCCCACAGAGGAGCACTGCCAACTATGGCTACACCTTC. It encodes CASTPQRSTANYGYTF.

The genes are TRBV20-1 and TRBJ2-7, with D possibly matching TRBD2 (6 bases). Germline V gene sequence: CDR1 DFQATT, CDR2 SNEGSKA (reference sequence). The ends were cut back, 0 bases at V and 0 bases at J, with 12 bases in the middle. CDR3 length equals 15 residues. CDR3: CSAREGSGSSYEQYF. CDR3 in DNA: TGCAGTGCTAGAGAGGGGAGCGGGTCCTCCTACGAGCAGTACTTC.

V gene TRBV2 combines with J gene TRBJ2-4; D is unclear. The V end was cut by 3 bases, the J end by 8 bases, with 14 bases between. The CDR3 has 14 residues. In germline, CDR1 is SNHLY, CDR2 FYNNEI. The CDR3 coding sequence is TGTGCCAGCAGTGACCCCGGAAGTGGGGACATTCAGTACTTC. Translated, it gives CASSDPGSGDIQYF.

This clonotype was seen a handful of times. This chain uses TRBV15 with TRBJ1-5; D not resolved. The CDR3 extends over 15 amino acids. Trimming took off 3 bases at V and 0 bases at J, with 9 bases between the two ends. Looked up from germline, CDR1 is LNHNV and CDR2 is YYDKDF (reference sequence). For the CDR3, the DNA is TGTGCCACCAGCAGGATAAAGTATAGCAATCAGCCCCAGCATTTT. This gives the protein CATSRIKYSNQPQHF.

V and J are TRBV29-1 and TRBJ2-5, with 7 bases fitting TRBD1. The CDR3 consists of 14 residues. Germline V gene data show CDR1 as SQVTM and CDR2 as ANQGSEA. V was pared by 3 bases and J by 2 bases, with 6 bases of the junction left unmatched. This CDR3 is CSVEPGRGQETQYF. The CDR3 coding sequence is TGCAGCGTTGAGCCGGGCAGGGGGCAAGAGACCCAGTACTTC.

The chain employs TRBV15 and TRBJ2-7, with D maybe TRBD2 (6 bases). The CDR3 covers 15 residues. Trimming removed 0 bases from V and 5 bases from J, with 14 bases in between. Germline V lookup: CDR1 LNHNV, CDR2 YYDKDF (reference sequence). The CDR3 DNA reads as TGTGCCACCAGCAGAGATGGTCCCAGGGAGGACGAGCAGTACTTC. As protein: CATSRDGPREDEQYF.

In its sample, this clonotype was seen a few times. This rearrangement joins TRBV4-2 to TRBJ2-7; D possibly matches TRBD1 or TRBD2 (5 bases each). The CDR3 contains 17 residues. Trimming stripped 0 bases from V and 2 bases from J, with 17 bases between. CDR1 is LGHNA and CDR2 is YNFKEQ in the germline V gene. CDR3 loop: CASSQERGSPFPYEQYF. CDR3 in DNA: TGTGCCAGCAGCCAAGAACGGGGCTCCCCGTTCCCCTACGAGCAGTACTTC.

The chain links TRBV5-1 to TRBJ2-3; 14 bases match TRBD2. J gave up 5 bases and V 4 bases, and 6 bases lay outside the gene matches. The germline gives CDR1 SGHRS, CDR2 YFSETQ. CDR3 length: 16 residues. The CDR3 nucleotides read TGCGCCAGCAGCAAGGGACTAGCGGGGGAGATAGATACGCAGTATTTT. It yields the protein CASSKGLAGEIDTQYF.

The CDR3 region has the DNA TGCAGCGCCGTACCACTAGCGGGAGGGACAGATACGCAGTATTTT. It translates to CSAVPLAGGTDTQYF. The chain combines TRBV29-1 with TRBJ2-3; TRBD2 agrees at 13 bases. CDR3 length: 15 amino acids. Trimming cost V 7 bases and J 3 bases; bases outside gene matches: 7. Germline lookup yields CDR1 SQVTM and CDR2 ANQGSEA.

V is TRBV20-1 and J is TRBJ1-2; D is perhaps TRBD1 (6 bases). The germline CDR1 and CDR2 sequences are DFQATT and SNEGSKA (reference sequence). V lost 6 bases and J lost 5, with 13 bases in between. This CDR3 spans 12 amino acids. The CDR3 DNA follows: TGCAGTGCCAGGACAGCCGGATATGGCTACACCTTC. Protein product: CSARTAGYGYTF.

The rearrangement joins TRBV9 to TRBJ2-1, with a weak D call TRBD1 (6 bases). The CDR3 consists of 15 residues. V lost 3 bases, J lost 4 bases, and 14 bases lay in between. Germline-derived CDR1 and CDR2 are SGDLS and YYNGEE. This CDR3 reads CASSAGDGPYNEQFF. The CDR3 DNA follows: TGTGCCAGCAGCGCAGGGGACGGACCATACAATGAGCAGTTCTTC.

The sample holds a few counts of this clonotype. V usage is TRBV7-8 and J usage is TRBJ1-2, with D possibly being TRBD1 (6 bases). The CDR3 totals 15 residues. CDR1 is SGHVS, CDR2 FQNEAQ, per germline. V was cut by 5 bases and J by 3 bases, with 16 bases left in between. The DNA for the CDR3 is TGTGCCAGCAGCCCAGGGGCACGGGGCGACTATGGCTACACCTTC. This codes for CASSPGARGDYGYTF.

This clonotype was counted only a few times. The CDR3 DNA sequence: TGTGCCAGCAGCTTAGAGGGACCTTACCCGAGCTCCTACAATGAGCAGTTCTTC. This sequence encodes CASSLEGPYPSSYNEQFF. The chain joins TRBV7-2 to TRBJ2-1; D may match TRBD1 or TRBD2 (5 bases each). This CDR3 region has 18 residues. Germline V gene data show CDR1 as SGHTA and CDR2 as FQGNSA. V lost 1 base, J lost 0 bases, and 16 bases lay in between.

This clonotype was seen only a few times. The genes are TRBV7-2 and TRBJ2-5; no clear D gene. V gave up 4 bases and J gave up 5 bases, with 11 bases separating them. This CDR3 spans 13 amino acids. Germline CDR1 reads SGHTA; CDR2 reads FQGNSA. The CDR3 DNA sequence: TGTGCCAGCAGCTCCCTACTCCGGGAGACCCAGTACTTC. Amino acids: CASSSLLRETQYF.

V and J are TRBV7-9 and TRBJ2-7; 9 bases line up with TRBD1. Germline V gives CDR1 SEHNR, CDR2 FQNEAQ (reference sequence). V shed 3 bases, J shed 6 bases, and the junction held 6 bases outside the gene matches. The CDR3 has 14 residues. CDR3 region: CASSFSGTGTEQYF. CDR3 nucleotide sequence: TGTGCCAGCAGCTTCTCCGGGACAGGGACCGAGCAGTACTTC. Full variable domain (missing parts from reference TRBV7-9 and TRBJ2-7): DTGVSQNPRHKITKRGQNVTFRCDPISEHNRLYWYRQTLGQGPEFLTYFQNEAQLEKSRLLSDRFSAERPKGSFSTLEIQRTEQGDSAMYLCASSFSGTGTEQYFGPGTRLTVT.

This sequence joins TRBV6-6 and TRBJ1-6, with 11 bases aligning to TRBD1. Germline CDR1 reads MNHNY; CDR2 reads SVGAGI (reference sequence). The junction had 10 bases not matched to a gene; V was cut back by 5 bases and J by 13 bases. This CDR3 comprises 15 residues. The CDR3 here is CASSARGTGGLPLHF. CDR3 bases: TGTGCCAGCAGTGCTAGGGGGACAGGGGGACTTCCCCTCCACTTT.

This clonotype was seen a few times. Here the CDR3 DNA reads TGTGCCAGCAGCCTAGGACGAGAAGGAACGTTCAGGGATACGCAGTATTTT. Its translation is CASSLGREGTFRDTQYF. The chain recombines TRBV7-8 with TRBJ2-3; D remains ambiguous. In germline, CDR1 is SGHVS, CDR2 FQNEAQ. The CDR3 contains 17 residues. V was pared by 5 bases and J by 6 bases, with 24 bases between.

This rearrangement joins TRBV20-1 to TRBJ2-5; D remains unclear. The CDR3 has 11 amino acids. The V gene's germline CDR1 is DFQATT and CDR2 SNEGSKA (reference sequence). The germline V and J ends were trimmed by 4 bases and 5 bases, with 8 bases remaining between them. The CDR3 sequence: CSAKHTETQYF. CDR3 DNA: TGCAGTGCTAAACATACGGAGACCCAGTACTTC.

The V call is TRBV12-3 or TRBV12-4, the J call TRBJ1-2; TRBD1 matches 9 bases. Trimming took 4 bases from V and 8 from J; bases not matched to a gene: 8. The CDR3 is 14 amino acids. CDR3 residues: CASSYRDRARGYTF. The CDR3 DNA sequence: TGTGCCAGCAGTTACCGGGACAGGGCAAGAGGCTACACCTTC.